Given below is one T cell receptor beta chain in context. The V end lost 10 bases, the J end lost 0 bases, and 13 bases lay between the germline ends. In germline, CDR1 is SNHLY, CDR2 FYNNEI. This CDR3 has 14 amino acids. The source of the sample is a study of T-cell reconstitution after alpha-beta-depleted transplantation in children. A TCRbeta library incorporating unique molecular identifiers was prepared. From the PCR reads, TCRdb called clonotypes with MiXCR, one entry per CDR3 protein. The sample has about 72,000 distinct CDR3 sequences; about 7% are singletons. This clonotype was sampled from a human donor who donated a stem cell graft to a child with acute lymphoblastic leukemia. The gene calls are TRBV2 and TRBJ2-4; the D is unclear. The starting material was PBMCs from the stem cell graft donor, obtained from the stem cell graft. The CDR3 DNA is TGTGCCACTGCACCTGGAGAAGCCAAAAACATTCAGTACTTC. Translated, it gives CATAPGEAKNIQYF.